This entry describes one TCR beta chain. This CDR3 region has 17 residues. V was pared by 5 bases and J by 1 base, with 12 bases of the junction left unmatched. Germline lookup yields CDR1 SGHTA and CDR2 FQGNSA. Participants were placed into cohorts based on the clinical history they reported. Original methodology: Estimation of nucleated cell counts was performed using reference gene primer amplification. Clones were read by immunoSEQ multiplex PCR, and TCRdb kept only the in-frame ones, dropping some. The V and J calls and the clone size are those of that table, but D and trimming were determined from the DNA. Of 250,000 to 300,000 clones listed, roughly 90% are singletons. This record belongs to a study of blood T cell repertoires in COVID-19.

Sequencing used PBMCs or T cells enriched from blood (not recorded which). This chain links TRBV7-2 with TRBJ2-5; 8 bases map to TRBD1. This TCR derives from a woman between 50 and 59 years old who had been exposed to COVID-19. The CDR3 reads CASSPTPGQEFQETQYF. In DNA form, the CDR3 reads TGTGCCAGCAGCCCAACCCCGGGACAGGAGTTCCAAGAGACCCAGTACTTC.